The entry below gives a single T cell receptor (beta chain) sequence along with its context. The sample comes from a study of identical twins. One entry per CDR3 protein, called by TCRdb with MiXCR from the 5' RACE reads. This sample has some 710,000 distinct CDR3 sequences; 6% to 6.5% occur once, and the top ten carry about 1.8%. Germline V lookup: CDR1 LNHDA, CDR2 SQIVND (reference sequence). The length of the CDR3 is 16 residues. Trimming took 3 bases from V and 7 from J; bases not matched to a gene: 8. This chain uses TRBV19 with TRBJ2-1, with 11 positions matching TRBD2. The clonotype comes from a man aged 18 to 30 in good health. Source material: naive T cells sorted from blood. CDR3: CASSIGGLAVWNEQFF. Written as DNA, the CDR3 is TGTGCCAGTAGTATTGGGGGACTAGCGGTTTGGAATGAGCAGTTCTTC.